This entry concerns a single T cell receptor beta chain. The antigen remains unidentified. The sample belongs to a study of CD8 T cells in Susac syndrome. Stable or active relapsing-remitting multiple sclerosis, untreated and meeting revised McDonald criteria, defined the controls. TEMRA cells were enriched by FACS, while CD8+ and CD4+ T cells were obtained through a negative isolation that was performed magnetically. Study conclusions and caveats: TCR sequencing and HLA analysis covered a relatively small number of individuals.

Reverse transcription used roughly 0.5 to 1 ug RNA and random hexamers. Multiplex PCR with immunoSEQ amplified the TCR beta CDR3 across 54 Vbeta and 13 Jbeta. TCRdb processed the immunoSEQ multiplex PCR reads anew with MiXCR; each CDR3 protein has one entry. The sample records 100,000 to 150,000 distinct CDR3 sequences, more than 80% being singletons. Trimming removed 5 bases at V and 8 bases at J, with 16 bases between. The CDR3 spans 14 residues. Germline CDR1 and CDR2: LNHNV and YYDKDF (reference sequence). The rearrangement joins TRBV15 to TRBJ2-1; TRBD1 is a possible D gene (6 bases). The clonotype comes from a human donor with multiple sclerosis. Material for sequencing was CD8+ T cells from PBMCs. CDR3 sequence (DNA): TGTGCCACCAGCGGGGCAGGGGCGATCCATGAGCAGTTCTTC. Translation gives CATSGAGAIHEQFF.